This passage covers 13 T cell receptor beta chains from one sample sequenced in a study of blood T cell repertoires in COVID-19. Measured with immunoSEQ multiplex PCR; TCRdb has only the in-frame clones, and not every one. In the table there are about 150,000 clones, 80% to 90% of which are singletons. The sample was peripheral blood. These receptors were obtained from a woman in her seventies with acute or convalescent COVID-19.

This chain connects TRBV9 to TRBJ1-3; maybe TRBD1 (6 bases). Deletions cut 0 bases from V and 3 bases from J, with 10 bases between. Germline V gene sequence: CDR1 SGDLS, CDR2 YYNGEE. This CDR3 has 15 residues. CDR3 DNA sequence: TGTGCCAGCAGCGTAGAGGGGGGGCGTGGAAACACCATATATTTT. The encoded protein is CASSVEGGRGNTIYF.

The chain carries TRBV7-2 and TRBJ1-6, with 8 bases matching TRBD1. V trimming: 5 bases; J trimming: 4 bases; junction bases outside the gene matches: 10. Germline V gene sequence: CDR1 SGHTA, CDR2 FQGNSA. The CDR3 has 17 amino acids. DNA of the CDR3: TGTGCCAGCAGCCCGCCGACAGGGGCCAAATATAATTCACCCCTCCACTTT. Encoded protein: CASSPPTGAKYNSPLHF.

This chain joins TRBV11-2 and TRBJ2-7; D perhaps matches TRBD1 (5 bases). V gave up 0 bases and J gave up 6 bases, with 15 bases separating them. Germline lookup yields CDR1 SGHAT and CDR2 FQNNGV. The CDR3 runs to 15 residues. CDR3 residues: CASSLELGARGEQYF. DNA of the CDR3: TGTGCCAGCAGCTTAGAGTTAGGGGCGCGTGGCGAGCAGTACTTC.

The chain has TRBV18 and TRBJ1-5; D uncertain. V dropped 4 bases and J dropped 3 bases, with 16 bases sitting between them. The CDR3 runs to 16 residues. CDR1 and CDR2 from the germline V gene are KGHSH and LQKENI. Here the CDR3 DNA reads TGTGCCAGCTCACTGACTCTCCAGGACTCCAATCAGCCCCAGCATTTT. This gives the protein CASSLTLQDSNQPQHF.

The chain combines TRBV19 with TRBJ2-4; TRBD2 matches at 7 bases. The CDR3 extends over 15 amino acids. Germline V gene data show CDR1 as LNHDA and CDR2 as SQIVND (reference sequence). Trimming at V came to 3 bases and at J to 2 bases, leaving 4 bases not matched to a gene. In DNA form, the CDR3 reads TGTGCCAGTAGTATGCCTAGCGGAACCAAAAACATTCAGTACTTC. It encodes CASSMPSGTKNIQYF.

V is TRBV3-1 (or the pseudogene TRBV3-2) and J is TRBJ1-2; possible D gene TRBD1, 5 bases. Trimming shortened V by 1 base and J by 6 bases, and 18 bases separated the two germline ends. The CDR3 is 16 amino acids. The V gene's germline CDR1 is LGHDT and CDR2 YNNKEL (reference sequence). The chain's CDR3 is CASSQGWGREGDGYTF. For the CDR3, the DNA is TGTGCCAGCAGCCAAGGGTGGGGCAGGGAAGGGGATGGCTACACCTTC.

The rearrangement links TRBV7-9 to TRBJ2-7; 10 nucleotides agree with TRBD1. Germline lookup yields CDR1 SEHNR and CDR2 FQNEAQ (reference sequence). CDR3 length: 15 residues. J gave up 3 bases and V 6 bases, and 8 bases lay outside the gene matches. The CDR3 region has the DNA TGTGCCAGCAGGTTTGGGGACAGGGGATTCTACGAGCAGTACTTC. It encodes CASRFGDRGFYEQYF.

This clone appeared a single time. The chain carries TRBV19 and TRBJ2-2; 7 bases line up with TRBD1. V was pared by 6 bases and J by 5 bases, with 9 bases of the junction left unmatched. Germline V gene data show CDR1 as LNHDA and CDR2 as SQIVND (reference sequence). The CDR3 runs to 15 residues. CDR3 sequence reads: CASRADRVRTGELFF. In DNA form, the CDR3 reads TGTGCCAGTAGAGCTGACAGGGTTCGAACCGGGGAGCTGTTTTTT.

This rearrangement joins TRBV19 to TRBJ1-5; 8 bases map to TRBD1. The germline gives CDR1 LNHDA, CDR2 SQIVND (reference sequence). The CDR3 contains 15 residues. The V and J ends lost 7 bases and 4 bases, in that order; junction bases with no gene match: 9. The CDR3: CASTWGQGANQPQHF. CDR3 sequence (DNA): TGTGCCAGTACCTGGGGCCAGGGGGCGAATCAGCCCCAGCATTTT. The full variable domain, rest sourced from reference TRBV19 and TRBJ1-5, is DGGITQSPKYLFRKEGQNVTLSCEQNLNHDAMYWYRQDPGQGLRLIYYSQIVNDFQKGDIAEGYSVSREKKESFPLTVTSAQKNPTAFYLCASTWGQGANQPQHFGDGTRLSIL.

V usage is TRBV6-2 or TRBV6-3 and J usage is TRBJ1-1; a possible D gene is TRBD1 (5 bases). The CDR3 covers 15 residues. The V end lost 0 bases, the J end lost 5 bases, and 13 bases lay between the germline ends. Germline CDR1 reads MNHEY; CDR2 reads SVGEGT. The CDR3 loop is CASSYSIGGGTEAFF. CDR3 nucleotides: TGTGCCAGCAGTTACTCGATTGGGGGGGGAACTGAAGCTTTCTTT.

V usage is TRBV4-3 and J usage is TRBJ1-2; D is perhaps TRBD1 (5 bases). CDR1 is LGHNA, CDR2 YSLEER, per germline. V lost 1 base and J 7 bases, leaving 13 bases between the germline ends. This CDR3 spans 14 amino acids. CDR3 DNA sequence: TGCGCCAGCAGCCAAGCAGGGATGGTCGGTGGCTACACCTTC. Protein sequence: CASSQAGMVGGYTF.

The V and J genes are TRBV7-2 and TRBJ2-2; 7 positions match TRBD1. V dropped 5 bases and J dropped 6; count of bases not matched to a gene: 9. Looked up from germline, CDR1 is SGHTA and CDR2 is FQGNSA. The CDR3 length is 15 residues. CDR3 amino acids: CASSPRQGSAGELFF. The CDR3 nucleotides are TGTGCCAGCAGCCCAAGACAGGGCTCCGCCGGGGAGCTGTTTTTT.

The gene calls are TRBV6-6 and TRBJ1-1, with D unresolved. Trimming stripped 0 bases from V and 0 bases from J, with 8 bases between. Germline V gene data show CDR1 as MNHNY and CDR2 as SVGAGI (reference sequence). The CDR3 has 15 amino acids. In DNA, the CDR3 is TGTGCCAGCAGTTACTCGTTCAGGTTGAACACTGAAGCTTTCTTT. It specifies CASSYSFRLNTEAFF.